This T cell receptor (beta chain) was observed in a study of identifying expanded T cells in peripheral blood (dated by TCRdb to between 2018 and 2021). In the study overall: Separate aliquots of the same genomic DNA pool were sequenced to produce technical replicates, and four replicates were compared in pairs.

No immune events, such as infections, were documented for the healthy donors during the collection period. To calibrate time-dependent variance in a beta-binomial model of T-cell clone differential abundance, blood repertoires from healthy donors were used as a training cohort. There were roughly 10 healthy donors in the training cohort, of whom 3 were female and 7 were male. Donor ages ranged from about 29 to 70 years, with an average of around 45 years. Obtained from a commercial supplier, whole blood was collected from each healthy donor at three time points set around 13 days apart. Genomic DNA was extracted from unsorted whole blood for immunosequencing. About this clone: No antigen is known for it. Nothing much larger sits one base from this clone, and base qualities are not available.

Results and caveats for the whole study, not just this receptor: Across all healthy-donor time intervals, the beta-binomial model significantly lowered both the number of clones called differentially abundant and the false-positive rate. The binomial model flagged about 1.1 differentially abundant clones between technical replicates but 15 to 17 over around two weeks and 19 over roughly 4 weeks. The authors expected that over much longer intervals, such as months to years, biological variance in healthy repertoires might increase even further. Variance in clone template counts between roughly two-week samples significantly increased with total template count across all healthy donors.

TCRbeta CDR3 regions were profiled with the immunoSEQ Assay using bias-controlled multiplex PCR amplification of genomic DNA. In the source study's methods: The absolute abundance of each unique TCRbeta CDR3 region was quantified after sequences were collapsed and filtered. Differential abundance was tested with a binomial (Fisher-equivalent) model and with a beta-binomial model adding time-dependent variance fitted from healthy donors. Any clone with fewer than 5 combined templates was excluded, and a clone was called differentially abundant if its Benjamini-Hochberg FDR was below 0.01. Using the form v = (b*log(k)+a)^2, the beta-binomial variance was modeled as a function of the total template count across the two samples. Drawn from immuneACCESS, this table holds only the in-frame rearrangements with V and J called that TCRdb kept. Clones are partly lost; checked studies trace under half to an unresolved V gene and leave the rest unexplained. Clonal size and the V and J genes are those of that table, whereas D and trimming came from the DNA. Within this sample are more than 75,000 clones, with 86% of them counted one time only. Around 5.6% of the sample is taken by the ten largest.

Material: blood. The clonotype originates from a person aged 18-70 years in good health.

The DNA reads TGTGCCAGCAGCTCGAGACAGGGGTCGACCTACGAGCAGTACTTC. It codes for CASSSRQGSTYEQYF. This chain is built from TRBV13 and TRBJ2-7; the central 8 bases match TRBD1. V loses 4 bases at its end and J loses 2 bases; junction bases beyond the gene matches: 7. The CDR1 and CDR2 encoded by the germline V gene (reference sequence) are PRHDT and FYEKMQ. The CDR3 goes from the cysteine to the phenylalanine over 15 residues. Only the CDR3 DNA is retained, 45 bases long and in frame from the first base.